This T cell receptor beta chain came from a study of T cells in Graves' hyperthyroidism and ophthalmopathy. The TCR beta CDR3 regions underwent amplification using RNA transcripts as the source. Primed by the HTBI set, a first-round RT-PCR was run on the TCR CDR3. TCRdb re-derived calls from the multiplex PCR reads in MiXCR, one entry per CDR3 protein. The sample gives 350,000 to 450,000 distinct CDR3 sequences, 11% to 15% of which show up once; 9.5% to 12% is in the top ten. This clonotype was seen repeatedly, ten times or more. CDR1 is SGHRS and CDR2 is YFSETQ in the germline V gene. V lost 1 base, J lost 1 base, and 10 bases lay in between. This CDR3 is built from 15 residues.

The sequenced sample consisted of blood. This sequence originates from a woman aged 60-75 years with Graves' hyperthyroidism. This chain uses TRBV5-1 with TRBJ2-3, with D tentatively TRBD1 (5 bases). The CDR3 loop reads CASSLNPRGTDTQYF. Here the CDR3 DNA reads TGCGCCAGCAGCTTGAATCCCAGGGGCACAGATACGCAGTATTTT.